The 30 T cell receptor beta chains in this list originate from one sample, sequenced in a study of CD8+ T cells in alopecia areata. RNA was extracted and reverse transcribed into cDNA as the sequencing template. Clones were read by immunoSEQ multiplex PCR, and TCRdb kept only the in-frame ones, dropping some. The sample consists of tens of thousands of clones, approximately 58% of them appearing once. The specimen comprised CD8+ T cells sorted from blood, sampled at week 0. Receptors were obtained from a human donor with alopecia areata.

This clone was detected only a few times. The chain combines TRBV27 with TRBJ1-4, with TRBD1 as a possible D gene (5 bases). Germline loops: CDR1 MNHEY, CDR2 SMNVEV (reference sequence). This CDR3 has 13 residues. Trimming removed 4 bases from V and 7 bases from J, with 10 bases in between. The CDR3 DNA reads TGTGCCAGCAGTTCCGGGACGGGTGAAAAACTGTTTTTT. Translating gives CASSSGTGEKLFF.

The genes are TRBV25-1 and TRBJ1-1; D remains ambiguous. The V end lost 2 bases, the J end lost 2 bases, and 6 bases lay between the germline ends. CDR1 and CDR2 (germline): MGHDK, SYGVNS. The CDR3 has 13 residues. This CDR3 reads CASSEGVNTEAFF. CDR3 bases: TGTGCCAGCAGTGAAGGAGTAAACACTGAAGCTTTCTTT.

This chain links TRBV5-1 with TRBJ1-2; 8 nucleotides line up with TRBD1. V lost 0 bases and J lost 6; bases outside the gene matches: 4. Germline V lookup: CDR1 SGHRS, CDR2 YFSETQ. CDR3 length: 14 amino acids. The CDR3 region is CASSLVQGAHGYTF. The CDR3 bases are TGCGCCAGCAGCTTGGTCCAGGGGGCTCATGGCTACACCTTC.

The genes are TRBV30 and TRBJ1-1; D is uncertain. V lost 5 bases and J 6 bases, leaving 22 bases between the germline ends. The CDR3 is 15 amino acids. The germline V gene has CDR1 GTSNPN and CDR2 SVGIG (reference sequence). This CDR3 is CAWCGRTASIPEAFF. The CDR3 nucleotides read TGTGCCTGGTGTGGGAGGACGGCCAGCATCCCTGAAGCTTTCTTT.

The chain combines TRBV4-3 with TRBJ2-7; no clear D. Between the trimmed V and J ends, which lost 0 bases and 0 bases, there was a span of 9 bases. The CDR3 has 15 residues. Per germline, CDR1 LGHNA and CDR2 YSLEER. CDR3 amino acids: CASSQDHWGSYEQYF. Written as DNA, the CDR3 is TGCGCCAGCAGCCAAGATCATTGGGGCTCCTACGAGCAGTACTTC.

With respect to this clone: This may arise from a read error, as a much more abundant clone is one base away. The rearrangement uses TRBV2 and TRBJ2-7; no firm D call. V gave up 5 bases and J gave up 0 bases, with 2 bases separating them. The CDR3 is 11 residues long. Germline CDR1 and CDR2: SNHLY and FYNNEI. CDR3 residues: CASSPSYEQYF. The CDR3 nucleotides read TGTGCCAGCAGTCCCTCCTACGAGCAGTACTTC. Drawing the rest from reference TRBV2 and TRBJ2-7, the complete variable domain is EPEVTQTPSHQVTQMGQEVILRCVPISNHLYFYWYRQILGQKVEFLVSFYNNEISEKSEIFDDQFSVERPDGSNFTLKIRSTKLEDSAMYFCASSPSYEQYFGPGTRLTVT.

This clone was counted a single time. The chain uses TRBV5-1 and TRBJ2-7, with 9 bases fitting TRBD1. CDR1 is SGHRS, CDR2 YFSETQ, per germline. The J segment lost 1 base and the V segment lost 4 bases, leaving 6 bases of the junction unmatched. This CDR3 is 15 amino acids long. The CDR3 spells CASSPGTGLSYEQYF. The CDR3 bases are TGCGCCAGCAGCCCGGGGACAGGGCTATCCTACGAGCAGTACTTC.

This chain connects TRBV4-3 to TRBJ2-2; D may be TRBD1 (6 bases). Germline assignment: CDR1 LGHNA and CDR2 YSLEER. CDR3 length equals 14 residues. The V end lost 3 bases, the J end lost 3 bases, and 8 bases lay between the germline ends. In DNA, the CDR3 is TGCGCCAGCAGCCACAACAGGGACACCGGGGAGCTGTTTTTT. Its translation is CASSHNRDTGELFF.

This chain uses TRBV5-1 with TRBJ1-6; no reliable D call. V lost 2 bases and J 3 bases, leaving 9 bases between the germline ends. This CDR3 contains 15 residues. The germline V gene has CDR1 SGHRS and CDR2 YFSETQ. The CDR3 protein is CASSLRDYYNSPLHF. For the CDR3, the DNA is TGCGCCAGCAGCTTAAGGGATTACTATAATTCACCCCTCCACTTT.

The chain combines TRBV25-1 with TRBJ1-2; D is unclear. The V end was cut by 3 bases, the J end by 7 bases, with 18 bases between. CDR1 and CDR2 from the germline V gene are MGHDK and SYGVNS. The CDR3 has 15 residues. The CDR3 region is CASSDVLTTGRGYTF. In DNA form, the CDR3 reads TGTGCCAGCAGTGACGTTCTAACGACCGGACGTGGCTACACCTTC.

This clone was found once. The chain links TRBV5-1 to TRBJ2-3, with TRBD2 identical over 13 bases. The CDR3 sequence is 16 residues long. V lost 4 bases, J lost 6 bases, and 8 bases stayed unmatched. The germline V gene has CDR1 SGHRS and CDR2 YFSETQ. In DNA, the CDR3 is TGCGCCAGCAGCGACCAACTAGCGGGGGGGCCGGATACGCAGTATTTT. Translated, it gives CASSDQLAGGPDTQYF. Based on the CDR3 plus reference TRBV5-1 and TRBJ2-3, the full variable domain is KAGVTQTPRYLIKTRGQQVTLSCSPISGHRSVSWYQQTPGQGLQFLFEYFSETQRNKGNFPGRFSGRQFSNSRSEMNVSTLELGDSALYLCASSDQLAGGPDTQYFGPGTRLTVL.

This chain uses TRBV5-1 with TRBJ2-3, with TRBD2 matching 11 bases. Losses at the gene ends were 4 bases for V and 6 bases for J; bases not matched to a gene: 10. The length of the CDR3 is 16 residues. Germline V gene data show CDR1 as SGHRS and CDR2 as YFSETQ. This CDR3 is CASSHTSGGPRDTQYF. CDR3 DNA sequence: TGCGCCAGCAGCCATACTAGCGGGGGCCCTCGTGATACGCAGTATTTT.

The chain links TRBV7-9 to TRBJ2-5; 7 bases fit TRBD2. V was clipped by 2 bases and J by 8 bases; unmatched bases: 5. The germline V gene has CDR1 SEHNR and CDR2 FQNEAQ (reference sequence). The CDR3 consists of 13 residues. The chain's CDR3 is CASSLREVRTQYF. DNA of the CDR3: TGTGCCAGCAGCTTACGGGAGGTGAGAACCCAGTACTTC.

This clone was observed a single time. The chain employs TRBV9 and TRBJ2-7; D is possibly TRBD1 or TRBD2 (5 bases each). The V and J ends lost 4 bases and 6 bases respectively, with 23 bases between them. This CDR3 comprises 16 residues. The germline CDR1 and CDR2 sequences are SGDLS and YYNGEE. This CDR3 is CASSLNRDQPGSEQYF. Written as DNA, the CDR3 is TGTGCCAGCAGCCTAAACCGGGACCAACCTGGGAGCGAGCAGTACTTC.

The rearrangement joins TRBV7-6 to TRBJ2-7; 8 bases map to TRBD1. The CDR3 consists of 14 residues. The J segment lost 5 bases and the V segment lost 3 bases, leaving 6 bases of the junction unmatched. Per germline, CDR1 SGHVS and CDR2 FNYEAQ. CDR3 residues: CASSFGTGVDEQYF. CDR3 bases: TGTGCCAGCAGCTTCGGGACAGGTGTCGACGAGCAGTACTTC. Full variable domain (rest looked up from reference TRBV7-6 and TRBJ2-7): GAGVSQSPRYKVTKRGQDVALRCDPISGHVSLYWYRQALGQGPEFLTYFNYEAQQDKSGLPNDRFSAERPEGSISTLTIQRTEQRDSAMYRCASSFGTGVDEQYFGPGTRLTVT.

Comments on this clone: The sample has other DNA sequences that encode this CDR3 too. The chain combines TRBV27 with TRBJ2-2; TRBD1 matches 8 bases. CDR3 length equals 16 residues. CDR1 and CDR2 from the germline V gene are MNHEY and SMNVEV (reference sequence). J was trimmed by 2 bases and V by 0 bases; bases with no gene match: 2. The CDR3 coding sequence is TGTGCCAGCAGTTTATCGGGACAGGTCAACACCGGGGAGCTGTTTTTT. This translates into CASSLSGQVNTGELFF.

Of note for this clone: The junction does not match germline at one end; this may be a read error. The chain has TRBV9 and TRBJ1-3, with D hard to call. The CDR3 covers 15 residues. The germline V gene has CDR1 SGDLS and CDR2 YYNGEE. The CDR3 nucleotides read TGTGCCAGCAGCGCAACCACAGATGCTGGAAACACCGTATATTTT. It is translated as CASSATTDAGNTVYF.

The V call is TRBV2, the J call TRBJ2-2; TRBD1 aligns across 7 bases. Germline CDR1 SNHLY, CDR2 FYNNEI. The CDR3 spans 16 residues. J gave up 6 bases and V 3 bases, and 10 bases lay outside the gene matches. CDR3 amino acids: CASSDPLTGSPGELFF. The CDR3 DNA sequence: TGTGCCAGCAGTGACCCCCTGACAGGGAGTCCCGGGGAGCTGTTTTTT.

This clone was observed a single time. The chain links TRBV9 to TRBJ2-5, with a possible D match to TRBD2 (7 bases). This CDR3 has 16 residues. V gave up 0 bases and J gave up 5 bases, with 17 bases separating them. Germline V gene sequence: CDR1 SGDLS, CDR2 YYNGEE. The CDR3 coding sequence is TGTGCCAGCAGCGTAGAGAGGGGGGGGCGGGGGGAGACCCAGTACTTC. Translated: CASSVERGGRGETQYF.

This chain connects TRBV4-1 to TRBJ1-4, with unresolved D. Between the trimmed V and J ends, which lost 2 bases and 1 base, there was a span of 8 bases. Looked up from germline, CDR1 is MGHRA and CDR2 is YSYEKL. The CDR3 runs to 15 residues. CDR3 nucleotide sequence: TGCGCCAGCAGCCAATCGGAGGGAACTAATGAAAAACTGTTTTTT. Translated, it gives CASSQSEGTNEKLFF.

The V call is TRBV29-1, the J call TRBJ2-3; TRBD1 might be the D (7 bases). CDR1 is SQVTM, CDR2 ANQGSEA, per germline. The CDR3 is made up of 13 amino acids. Trimming left V 7 bases short and J 2 bases short, with 13 bases between. The CDR3 reads CSGGDSNTDTQYF. In DNA, the CDR3 is TGCAGCGGGGGGGACAGCAACACAGATACGCAGTATTTT.

The gene calls are TRBV6-5 and TRBJ2-1; 10 bases agree with TRBD1. In germline, CDR1 is MNHEY, CDR2 SVGAGI. The CDR3 contains 12 residues. The V gene end was trimmed by 2 bases and the J gene end by 14 bases; junction bases not matched to a gene: 3. This chain's CDR3 is CASSYGGTGEFF. CDR3 coding DNA: TGTGCCAGCAGTTACGGGGGGACAGGGGAGTTCTTC.

This clone was counted once. This chain joins TRBV5-1 and TRBJ2-7, with D tentatively TRBD2 (6 bases). V lost 0 bases to trimming and J lost 4 bases, with 11 bases between them. The CDR3 has 14 residues. CDR1 SGHRS and CDR2 YFSETQ come from the germline V gene. The CDR3 sequence is CASSLGDSPYEQYF. DNA of the CDR3: TGCGCCAGCAGCTTGGGGGACTCCCCTTACGAGCAGTACTTC.

The J gene is TRBJ1-2, the V gene TRBV6-5; D uncertain. The CDR3 length is 13 residues. CDR1 and CDR2 (germline): MNHEY, SVGAGI. V dropped 7 bases and J dropped 2 bases, with 11 bases sitting between them. The CDR3 loop reads CASTGTPNYGYTF. In nucleotides, the CDR3 is TGTGCCAGCACCGGCACACCCAACTATGGCTACACCTTC.

V is TRBV7-9 and J is TRBJ2-2; D gene uncertain. The CDR3 consists of 16 residues. The germline gives CDR1 SEHNR, CDR2 FQNEAQ (reference sequence). Deletions cut 3 bases from V and 0 bases from J, with 11 bases between. The CDR3 loop is CASSFPEAANTGELFF. CDR3 in DNA: TGTGCCAGCAGCTTCCCCGAGGCGGCGAACACCGGGGAGCTGTTTTTT.

The V and J genes are TRBV7-9 and TRBJ2-3; D tentatively reads TRBD1 or TRBD2 (5 bases each). Germline V gene lookup returns CDR1 SEHNR and CDR2 FQNEAQ (reference sequence). Trimming pared 1 base from V and 0 bases from J, leaving 11 bases between. The CDR3 has 16 amino acids. DNA for the CDR3: TGTGCCAGCAGCTTAGAACGGGGACGAAGCACAGATACGCAGTATTTT. Residues: CASSLERGRSTDTQYF.

In this sample, this clone turned up a few times. V usage is TRBV6-4 and J usage is TRBJ2-7, with D tentatively TRBD2 (6 bases). The germline V and J ends were trimmed by 5 bases and 5 bases, with 16 bases remaining between them. Germline V gene lookup returns CDR1 MRHNA and CDR2 SNTAGT. The CDR3 is 14 amino acids. As DNA, the CDR3 is TGTGCCAGCAGTTACGCCCAGGGACTCGACGAGCAGTACTTC. It specifies CASSYAQGLDEQYF.

The CDR3 spells CASRDAGTGVTDTQYF. In nucleotides, the CDR3 is TGTGCCAGCAGAGATGCCGGGACAGGGGTGACAGATACGCAGTATTTT. The chain joins TRBV2 to TRBJ2-3; 10 bases match TRBD1. Germline V gene lookup returns CDR1 SNHLY and CDR2 FYNNEI. This CDR3 is 16 amino acids long. V gave up 6 bases and J gave up 3 bases; unmatched junction bases: 9.

This rearrangement joins TRBV30 to TRBJ1-5; TRBD1 matches 7 bases. The CDR3 totals 14 residues. Germline CDR1 is GTSNPN and CDR2 is SVGIG (reference sequence). Trimming took 5 bases from V and 4 from J; bases not matched to a gene: 8. CDR3 bases: TGTGCCTGGGCACAGGGGAGCTTGAATCAGCCCCAGCATTTT. The encoded protein is CAWAQGSLNQPQHF.

In this sample, this clone turned up a few times. The CDR3 loop reads CAWSVGVSSPNEQFF. The CDR3 DNA sequence: TGTGCCTGGAGTGTAGGGGTCTCTAGCCCCAATGAGCAGTTCTTC. This chain links TRBV30 with TRBJ2-1; D assignment may be TRBD1 or TRBD2 (5 bases each). This CDR3 is 15 amino acids long. Germline values: CDR1 GTSNPN, CDR2 SVGIG (reference sequence). Trimming cost V 0 bases and J 6 bases, with 15 bases left between them.